This entry lists 2 T cell receptor beta chains sequenced from one sample in a study of cytomegalovirus exposure and HLA in healthy donors. The PCR employed 60 Vbeta primers together with 13 Jbeta primers. The repertoire was sequenced with immunoSEQ multiplex PCR; TCRdb's copy has only in-frame clones and lacks some. This table has about 220,000 clones, approximately 82% appearing once. The specimen sequenced was PBMCs. These receptors were taken from a man between 18 and 29 years old in good health and CMV-seronegative.

The V and J genes are TRBV25-1 and TRBJ2-1; 10 nucleotides agree with TRBD2. The CDR3 length is 15 residues. Germline lookup yields CDR1 MGHDK and CDR2 SYGVNS. The junction had 4 bases not matched to a gene; V was cut back by 3 bases and J by 5 bases. The CDR3 spells CASSDSGRIHNEQFF. CDR3 in DNA: TGTGCCAGCAGTGATAGCGGGAGGATTCACAATGAGCAGTTCTTC.

The chain is built from TRBV19 and TRBJ2-4, with TRBD2 matching over 10 bases. Germline CDR1 and CDR2: LNHDA and SQIVND (reference sequence). The ends lost 3 bases at V and 10 bases at J; junction bases unmatched: 9. The CDR3 has 15 residues. The CDR3 spells CASSIPSGGVRIQYF. CDR3 coding DNA: TGTGCCAGTAGTATCCCTAGCGGGGGCGTCAGGATTCAGTACTTC.